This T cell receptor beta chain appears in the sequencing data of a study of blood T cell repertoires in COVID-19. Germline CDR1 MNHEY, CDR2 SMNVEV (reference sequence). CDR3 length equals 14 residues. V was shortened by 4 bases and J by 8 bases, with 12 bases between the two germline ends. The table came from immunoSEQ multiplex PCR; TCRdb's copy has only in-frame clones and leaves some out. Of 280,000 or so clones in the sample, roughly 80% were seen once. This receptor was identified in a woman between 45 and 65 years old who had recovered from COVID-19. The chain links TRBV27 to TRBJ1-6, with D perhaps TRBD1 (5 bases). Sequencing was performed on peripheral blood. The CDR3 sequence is CASSYGTGDSPLHF. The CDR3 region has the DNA TGTGCCAGCAGTTACGGGACGGGGGATTCACCCCTCCACTTT.